This T cell receptor (beta chain) came from a study of metastatic and nonmetastatic thyroid tumors. Germline assignment: CDR1 SGHVS and CDR2 FNYEAQ. The CDR3 has 14 amino acids. J was trimmed by 4 bases and V by 4 bases; bases with no gene match: 3. In the original workflow: Using the CDR3 differences seen across clinicopathological groups, the authors built a distant-metastasis classifier for papillary thyroid cancer, which was meant to discriminate distant-metastatic patients. Using MiXCR, TCRdb re-called clones from the PCR reads. These V and J calls are TCRdb output, not the study's own analysis. Of more than 20,000 clones listed, roughly 11% are singletons. This clone was detected many times. Until they underwent thyroid surgery, no patient had received any treatment.

The rearrangement uses TRBV7-6 and TRBJ2-5; 10 nucleotides align to TRBD1. The source of this sequence is a female donor with papillary thyroid cancer or a benign thyroid nodule (not recorded which). Some clones in this sample may be carry-over from other donors' samples. Sequencing was carried out using blood. CDR3 residues: CASSSWTGGETQYF. CDR3 DNA sequence: TGTGCCAGCAGCTCTTGGACAGGGGGAGAGACCCAGTACTTC.